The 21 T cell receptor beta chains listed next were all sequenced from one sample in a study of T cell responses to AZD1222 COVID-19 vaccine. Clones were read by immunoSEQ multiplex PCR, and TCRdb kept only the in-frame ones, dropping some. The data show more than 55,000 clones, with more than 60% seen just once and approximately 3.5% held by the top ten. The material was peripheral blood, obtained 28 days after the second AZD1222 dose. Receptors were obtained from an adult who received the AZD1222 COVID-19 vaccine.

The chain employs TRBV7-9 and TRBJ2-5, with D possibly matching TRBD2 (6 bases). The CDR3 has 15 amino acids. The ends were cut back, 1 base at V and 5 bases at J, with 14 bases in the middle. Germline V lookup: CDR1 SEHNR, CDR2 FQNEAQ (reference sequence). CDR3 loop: CASSLGVGSGETQYF. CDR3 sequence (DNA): TGTGCCAGCAGCTTAGGTGTGGGAAGCGGGGAGACCCAGTACTTC.

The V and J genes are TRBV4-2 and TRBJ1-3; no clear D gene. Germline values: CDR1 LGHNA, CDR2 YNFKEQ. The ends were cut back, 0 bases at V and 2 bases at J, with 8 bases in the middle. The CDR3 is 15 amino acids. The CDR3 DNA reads TGTGCCAGCAGCCAAGAGGAAGGGACTGGAAACACCATATATTTT. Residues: CASSQEEGTGNTIYF.

This chain's CDR3 is CATSDALHEQFF. The DNA for the CDR3 is TGTGCCACCAGTGACGCCCTACATGAGCAGTTCTTC. This chain joins TRBV24-1 and TRBJ2-1; D is uncertain. Germline values: CDR1 KGHDR, CDR2 SFDVKD. CDR3 length equals 12 residues. The V and J ends lost 4 bases and 8 bases respectively, with 8 bases between them.

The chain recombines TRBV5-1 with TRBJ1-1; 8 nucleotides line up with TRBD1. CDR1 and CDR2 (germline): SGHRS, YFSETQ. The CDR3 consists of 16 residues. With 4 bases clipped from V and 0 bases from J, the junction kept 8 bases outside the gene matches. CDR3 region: CASSARDRSMNTEAFF. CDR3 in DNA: TGCGCCAGCAGCGCCCGGGACAGGTCGATGAACACTGAAGCTTTCTTT.

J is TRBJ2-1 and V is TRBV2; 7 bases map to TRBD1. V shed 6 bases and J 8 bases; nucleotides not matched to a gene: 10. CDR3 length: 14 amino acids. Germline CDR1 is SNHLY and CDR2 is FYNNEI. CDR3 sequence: CASRDRTPTHEQFF. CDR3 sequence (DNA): TGTGCCAGCAGGGACAGGACCCCAACGCATGAGCAGTTCTTC.

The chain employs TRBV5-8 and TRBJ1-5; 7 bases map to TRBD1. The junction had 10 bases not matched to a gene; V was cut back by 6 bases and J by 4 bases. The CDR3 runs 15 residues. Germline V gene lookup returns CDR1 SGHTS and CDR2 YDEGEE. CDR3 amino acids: CASTLRPGQNQPQHF. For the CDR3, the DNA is TGTGCCAGCACCCTTAGACCGGGACAGAATCAGCCCCAGCATTTT.

CDR3 coding DNA: TGTGCCAGCAGCTGGGACAGGGTACGTGGATCACCCCTCCACTTT. Translated: CASSWDRVRGSPLHF. This chain uses TRBV11-1 with TRBJ1-6; TRBD1 agrees at 9 bases. CDR3 length: 15 amino acids. Per germline, CDR1 SGHAT and CDR2 FQDESV (reference sequence). J lost 10 bases, V lost 4 bases, and 8 bases had no gene match.

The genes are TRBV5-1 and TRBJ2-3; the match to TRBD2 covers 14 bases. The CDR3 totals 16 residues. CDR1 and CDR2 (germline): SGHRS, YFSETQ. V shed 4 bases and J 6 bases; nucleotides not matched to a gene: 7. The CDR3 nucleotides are TGCGCCAGCAGCCTGACTAGCGGGGGGGCCCGGGATACGCAGTATTTT. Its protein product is CASSLTSGGARDTQYF. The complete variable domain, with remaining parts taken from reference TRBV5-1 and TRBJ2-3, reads KAGVTQTPRYLIKTRGQQVTLSCSPISGHRSVSWYQQTPGQGLQFLFEYFSETQRNKGNFPGRFSGRQFSNSRSEMNVSTLELGDSALYLCASSLTSGGARDTQYFGPGTRLTVL.

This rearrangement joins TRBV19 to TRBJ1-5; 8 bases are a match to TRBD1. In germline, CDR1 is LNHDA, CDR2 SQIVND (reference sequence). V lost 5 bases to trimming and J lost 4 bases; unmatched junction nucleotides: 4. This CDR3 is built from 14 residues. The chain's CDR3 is CASSGQGRNQPQHF. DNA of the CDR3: TGTGCCAGTAGTGGACAGGGCAGGAATCAGCCCCAGCATTTT.

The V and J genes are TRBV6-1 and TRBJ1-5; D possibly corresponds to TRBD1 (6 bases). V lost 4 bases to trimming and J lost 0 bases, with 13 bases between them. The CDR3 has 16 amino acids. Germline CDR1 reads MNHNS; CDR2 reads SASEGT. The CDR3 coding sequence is TGTGCCAGCAGTGCGTGGGGGGCAGGTAGCAATCAGCCCCAGCATTTT. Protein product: CASSAWGAGSNQPQHF.

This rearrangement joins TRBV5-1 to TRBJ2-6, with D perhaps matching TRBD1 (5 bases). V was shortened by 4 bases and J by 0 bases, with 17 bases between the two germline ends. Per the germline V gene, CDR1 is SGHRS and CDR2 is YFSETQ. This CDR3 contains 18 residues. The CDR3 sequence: CASSPTPVTGSGANVLTF. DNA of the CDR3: TGCGCCAGCAGCCCCACCCCGGTAACAGGCTCTGGGGCCAACGTCCTGACTTTC.

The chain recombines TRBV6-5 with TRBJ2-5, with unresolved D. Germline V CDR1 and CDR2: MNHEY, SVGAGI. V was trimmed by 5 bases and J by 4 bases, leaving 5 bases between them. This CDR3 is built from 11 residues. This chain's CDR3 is CASSTPETQYF. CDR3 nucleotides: TGTGCCAGCAGTACCCCAGAGACCCAGTACTTC.

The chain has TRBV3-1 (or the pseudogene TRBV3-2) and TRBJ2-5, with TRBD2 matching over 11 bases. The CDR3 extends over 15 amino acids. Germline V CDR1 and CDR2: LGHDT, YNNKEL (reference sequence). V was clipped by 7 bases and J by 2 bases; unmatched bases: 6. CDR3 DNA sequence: TGTGCCAGCAACCGACTAGCGGGGACTCAAGAGACCCAGTACTTC. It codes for CASNRLAGTQETQYF.

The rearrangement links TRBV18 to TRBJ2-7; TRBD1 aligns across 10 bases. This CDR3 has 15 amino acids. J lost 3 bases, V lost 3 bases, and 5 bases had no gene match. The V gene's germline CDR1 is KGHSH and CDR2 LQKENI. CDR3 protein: CASSPGTGVDYEQYF. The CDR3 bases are TGTGCCAGCTCACCCGGGACAGGGGTCGACTACGAGCAGTACTTC.

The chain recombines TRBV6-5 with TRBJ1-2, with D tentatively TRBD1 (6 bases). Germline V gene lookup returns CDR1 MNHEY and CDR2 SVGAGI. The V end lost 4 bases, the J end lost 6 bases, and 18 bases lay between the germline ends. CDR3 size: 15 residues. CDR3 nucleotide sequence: TGTGCCAGCAGTTCACAGGGAGAAGCCTCAGATGGCTACACCTTC. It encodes CASSSQGEASDGYTF.

This CDR3 reads CASSEGTGNTEAFF. CDR3 DNA: TGTGCCAGTAGTGAGGGGACAGGGAACACTGAAGCTTTCTTT. The chain carries TRBV19 and TRBJ1-1; 8 bases are shared with TRBD1. CDR3 size: 14 residues. Germline CDR1 is LNHDA and CDR2 is SQIVND (reference sequence). Trimming took 5 bases from V and 1 from J; bases not matched to a gene: 3. The entire variable domain, with the rest obtained from reference TRBV19 and TRBJ1-1, is as follows: DGGITQSPKYLFRKEGQNVTLSCEQNLNHDAMYWYRQDPGQGLRLIYYSQIVNDFQKGDIAEGYSVSREKKESFPLTVTSAQKNPTAFYLCASSEGTGNTEAFFGQGTRLTVV.

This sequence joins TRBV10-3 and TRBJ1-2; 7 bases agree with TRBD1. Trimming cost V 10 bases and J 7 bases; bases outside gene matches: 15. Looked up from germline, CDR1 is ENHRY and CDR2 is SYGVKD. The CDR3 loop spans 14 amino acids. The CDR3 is CATSTTGEVIGYTF. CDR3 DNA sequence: TGTGCCACTAGTACTACAGGGGAGGTCATTGGCTACACCTTC.

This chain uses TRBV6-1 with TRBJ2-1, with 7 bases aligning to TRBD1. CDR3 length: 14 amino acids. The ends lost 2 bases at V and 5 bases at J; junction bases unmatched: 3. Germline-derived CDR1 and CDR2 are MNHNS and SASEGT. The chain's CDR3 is CASSERDSNNEQFF. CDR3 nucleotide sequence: TGTGCCAGCAGTGAACGGGACAGCAACAATGAGCAGTTCTTC.

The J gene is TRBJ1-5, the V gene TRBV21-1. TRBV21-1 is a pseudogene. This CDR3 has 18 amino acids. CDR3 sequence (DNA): TGTGCCAGCAGCAAAGAAGGCTACCGCAGGGAGGTGGGTCAGCCCCAGCATTTT. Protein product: CASSKEGYRREVGQPQHF.

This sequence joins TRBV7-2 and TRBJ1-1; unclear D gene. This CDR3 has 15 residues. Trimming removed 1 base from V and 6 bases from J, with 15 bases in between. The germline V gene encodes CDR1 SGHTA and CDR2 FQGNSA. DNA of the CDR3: TGTGCCAGCAGCTTAGGCTGGGGTAAGAGGGCTGAAGCTTTCTTT. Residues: CASSLGWGKRAEAFF.

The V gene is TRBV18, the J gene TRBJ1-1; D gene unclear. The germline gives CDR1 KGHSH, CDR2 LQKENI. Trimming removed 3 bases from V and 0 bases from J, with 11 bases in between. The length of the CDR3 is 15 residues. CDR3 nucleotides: TGTGCCAGCTCACCGGTGGCCGCCATGAACACTGAAGCTTTCTTT. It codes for CASSPVAAMNTEAFF.